The TCR beta chain under discussion was sequenced for a study of blood T cell repertoires in COVID-19. On the study more broadly: T cells, B-cell-depleted T cells, or PBMCs provided the cDNA or gDNA that served as material.

Germline assignment: CDR1 SNHLY and CDR2 FYNNEI. This CDR3 contains 14 residues. V dropped 4 bases and J dropped 8; count of bases not matched to a gene: 4. Authors' methods: From reference gene primer amplification, estimates of nucleated cell counts were derived. Produced via immunoSEQ multiplex PCR; TCRdb's table is partial and in-frame only. The D gene and trimming were derived from the DNA, and the V and J assignments and clone size from that table. The profile shows roughly 100,000 clones, around nine tenths of them singletons. The chain joins TRBV2 to TRBJ2-1; 11 positions match TRBD2. The receptor's source is a woman in her seventies with acute or convalescent COVID-19. The sample was peripheral blood. The CDR3 protein is CASSGLAGNYEQFF. The CDR3 coding sequence is TGTGCCAGCAGTGGACTAGCGGGAAACTATGAGCAGTTCTTC.